Listed below are T cell receptor beta chains from one sample, sequenced in a study of blood T cell repertoires in COVID-19. The data were produced by immunoSEQ multiplex PCR, yet TCRdb's version contains in-frame clones alone and is incomplete. The sample shows 350,000 to 450,000 clones, approximately 90% of them seen only once. The sequencing sample was made of peripheral blood. Source of these receptors: a woman aged 35 to 49 with COVID-19, enrolled during active disease. Both conserved end residues are part of each CDR3. The D gene is left open where the match is weak. Size tells how often a clone was seen (once, few, many) or the class of an expanded clone, and some rows leave it out.

cdr3_nt,cdr3_aa,v_call,clone_size,d_call,j_call
TGTGCCAGCAGTCCTAAAAGGGGGTTTGGCTCCTATAATTCACCCCTCCACTTT,CASSPKRGFGSYNSPLHF,TRBV6-6,-,-,TRBJ1-6
TGTGCCAGCAGTGAAACTTATTCGGGACAAGGGCAGTTCTTC,CASSETYSGQGQFF,TRBV2,-,-,TRBJ2-1
TGCGCCAGCAGGCCCGGGACAGGGGGTTATGGCTACACCTTC,CASRPGTGGYGYTF,TRBV23-1,-,TRBD1,TRBJ1-2
TGTGCCAGCAGCCGTGACAGGTTCTATGGCTACACCTTC,CASSRDRFYGYTF,TRBV7-2,once,-,TRBJ1-2
TGTGCCAGCAGTCCTCAGGTCAGCTCTGGAAACACCATATATTTT,CASSPQVSSGNTIYF,TRBV27,-,-,TRBJ1-3
TGTGCCAGCAGCCAGGCCCGTTTTGGCAATCAGCCCCAGCATTTT,CASSQARFGNQPQHF,TRBV7-3,-,-,TRBJ1-5
TGTGCCAGCAGCTTAGGCAGTCTAGCAACTAATGAAAAACTGTTTTTT,CASSLGSLATNEKLFF,TRBV7-9,-,-,TRBJ1-4
TGTGCCAGCAGACAGGGTAGCGATCAGCCCCAGCATTTT,CASRQGSDQPQHF,TRBV28,few,-,TRBJ1-5
TGTGCCATTAAACAGGGGACCTACACTGAAGCTTTCTTT,CAIKQGTYTEAFF,TRBV12-3/TRBV12-4,-,TRBD1,TRBJ1-1
TGTGCCAGCAGTTATGACATTTTCTATGGCTACACCTTC,CASSYDIFYGYTF,TRBV6-5,-,-,TRBJ1-2
TGCAGCGTCGCCGTTGCGAACTATGGCTACACCTTC,CSVAVANYGYTF,TRBV29-1,-,-,TRBJ1-2
TGTGCCAGCAGCTTAGAGATCAGCAATGAGCAGTTCTTC,CASSLEISNEQFF,TRBV7-2,-,-,TRBJ2-1
TGTGCCAGCAGTGAGCAGGGGGCGCGGTACGAGCAGTACTTC,CASSEQGARYEQYF,TRBV2,-,TRBD1,TRBJ2-7
TGTGCCAGCAGTTACTCGGAGGGAATGGGCAATCAGCCCCAGCATTTT,CASSYSEGMGNQPQHF,TRBV6-5,-,-,TRBJ1-5
TGTGCCAGCAGCTTGGCTCCCCACCCGAACAGTGAAGCTTTCTTT,CASSLAPHPNSEAFF,TRBV5-6,-,-,TRBJ1-1
TGTGCCAGCAGCTTGGCCATGGGGGGCGGGGGGACCCAGTACTTC,CASSLAMGGGGTQYF,TRBV5-4,-,-,TRBJ2-5
TGCGCCAGCAGCTTCACAACGACTAACTATGGCTACACCTTC,CASSFTTTNYGYTF,TRBV5-1,-,-,TRBJ1-2
TGTGCTAGCAGCCCTCTTACGAGTAGCGGGGGCTCCTACAATGAGCAGTTCTTC,CASSPLTSSGGSYNEQFF,TRBV7-7,-,TRBD2,TRBJ2-1
TGTGCCAGCAGCCGGACAGGGGGCATTGAAAAACTGTTTTTT,CASSRTGGIEKLFF,TRBV6-2/TRBV6-3,-,TRBD1,TRBJ1-4
TGTGCCACCAGTCCGGACAGGGTCACTAATGAAAAACTGTTTTTT,CATSPDRVTNEKLFF,TRBV24-1,few,TRBD1,TRBJ1-4
TGCGCCAGCTCAACCACAGGGAGCGGCACCTACAATGAGCAGTTCTTC,CASSTTGSGTYNEQFF,TRBV5-1,-,-,TRBJ2-1
TGTGCCAGCAGTCGAGGACAGACCTACGAGCAGTACTTC,CASSRGQTYEQYF,TRBV27,once,-,TRBJ2-7
TGTGCCAGCAGCCCCTCGACAGCTTTCTATGGCTACACCTTC,CASSPSTAFYGYTF,TRBV6-5,-,-,TRBJ1-2
TGTGCCAGCAGTGAAGTGGGACAGGGGTTTCAGCCCCAGCATTTT,CASSEVGQGFQPQHF,TRBV6-1,-,TRBD1,TRBJ1-5
TGCAGCGTTGGGACAGGGACGGCCGGAAACACCATATATTTT,CSVGTGTAGNTIYF,TRBV29-1,-,TRBD1,TRBJ1-3
TGTGCCAGCAGTTCCCCGGGAGGGGCCGACACCGGGGAGCTGTTTTTT,CASSSPGGADTGELFF,TRBV6-5,-,TRBD2,TRBJ2-2
TGTGCCAGCAGCTTACAAAGATCGGCGAACACCGGGGAGCTGTTTTTT,CASSLQRSANTGELFF,TRBV7-3,-,-,TRBJ2-2